This passage covers 3 T cell receptor beta chains from one sample sequenced in a study of T-cell memory formation after mild COVID-19 (TCRdb year 2021). Library preparation used 5' RACE. The reads were generated on an Illumina NovaSeq 6000. TCRdb reworked the public reads: Q25 trimming with fastp, MiXCR clone assembly, productive beta chains retained. Rows are unified per CDR3 protein, each entry keeping the most common DNA and genes. The sample data list roughly 300,000 distinct CDR3 sequences, and 7.5% to 9.5% of these were observed just once. The ten largest clones represent less than 25% of the sample. Specimen: PBMCs or a T cell subset sorted from them (not recorded which). The origin of the receptors is a man between 18 and 35 years old who had mild COVID-19 (a few samples of this study predate the infection). The sample titles of this study are shuffled in the database, so cell type and time point are left out; the donor was told from shared clones.

In this sample, this clonotype turned up a few times. The V gene is TRBV4-3, the J gene TRBJ2-3; no definite D call. The CDR3 extends over 12 amino acids. Germline-derived CDR1 and CDR2 are LGHNA and YSLEER. V lost 4 bases and J 9 bases, leaving 11 bases between the germline ends. The CDR3 DNA sequence: TGCGCCAGCAGCCCGAGAGTCGGGACGCAGTATTTT. Residues: CASSPRVGTQYF.

A few counts support this clonotype. The CDR3 is CASSPGPINIQYF. The CDR3 coding sequence is TGTGCCAGCAGCCCAGGGCCAATTAACATTCAGTACTTC. The chain recombines TRBV7-2 with TRBJ2-4, with D perhaps matching TRBD1 (5 bases). Germline loops: CDR1 SGHTA, CDR2 FQGNSA. Trimming pared 5 bases from V and 7 bases from J, leaving 12 bases between. The CDR3 is 13 residues long.

This clonotype was detected only a few times. The chain recombines TRBV4-3 with TRBJ2-3; unclear D gene. The CDR3 has 16 residues. The germline V gene has CDR1 LGHNA and CDR2 YSLEER. V dropped 1 base and J dropped 7 bases, with 18 bases sitting between them. CDR3 residues: CASSQAPGDELNTQYF. CDR3 DNA: TGCGCCAGCAGCCAAGCCCCGGGTGACGAGTTGAATACGCAGTATTTT.